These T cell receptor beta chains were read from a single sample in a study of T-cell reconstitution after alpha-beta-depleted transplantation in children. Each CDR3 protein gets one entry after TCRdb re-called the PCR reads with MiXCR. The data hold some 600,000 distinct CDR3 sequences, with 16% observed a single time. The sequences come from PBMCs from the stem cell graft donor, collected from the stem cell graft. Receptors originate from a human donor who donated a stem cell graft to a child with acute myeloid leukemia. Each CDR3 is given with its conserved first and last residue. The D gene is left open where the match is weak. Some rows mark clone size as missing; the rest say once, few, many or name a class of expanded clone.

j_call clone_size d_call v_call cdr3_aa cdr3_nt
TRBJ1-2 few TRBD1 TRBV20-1 CSVGAQGARGYTF TGCAGTGTGGGGGCACAGGGGGCGCGGGGCTACACCTTC
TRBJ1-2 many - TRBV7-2 CASSLSGGYYGYTF TGTGCCAGCAGCTTATCGGGCGGATACTATGGCTACACCTTC
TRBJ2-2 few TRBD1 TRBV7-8 CATSDRGIGELFF TGTGCCACTTCGGACAGGGGGATCGGGGAGCTGTTTTTT
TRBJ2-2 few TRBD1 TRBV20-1 CSAIPGTGDTGELFF TGCAGTGCTATACCCGGGACAGGGGACACCGGGGAGCTGTTTTTT
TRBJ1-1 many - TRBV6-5 CASSYRGRPKLAFF TGTGCCAGCAGTTACCGGGGAAGGCCGAAGTTGGCTTTCTTT
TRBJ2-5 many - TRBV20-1 CSVRGPEETQYF TGCAGTGTTCGGGGGCCTGAAGAGACCCAGTACTTC
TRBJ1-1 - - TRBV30 CAWSVQWQGEAFF TGTGCCTGGAGTGTACAATGGCAGGGAGAAGCTTTCTTT
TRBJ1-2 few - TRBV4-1 CASSQPPGGSNYGYTF TGCGCCAGCAGCCAGCCTCCGGGGGGCAGTAACTATGGCTACACCTTC
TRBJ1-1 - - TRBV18 CASSPSEWNTEAFF TGTGCCAGCTCACCATCGGAATGGAACACTGAAGCTTTCTTT
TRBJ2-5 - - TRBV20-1 CCASFGTPMGETQYF TGCTGTGCTTCCTTCGGGACCCCTATGGGAGAGACCCAGTACTTC
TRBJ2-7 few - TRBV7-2 CASSLAIGGGYEQYF TGTGCCAGCAGCTTAGCAATCGGGGGTGGCTACGAGCAGTACTTC
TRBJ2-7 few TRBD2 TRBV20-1 CSARGASGGAYEQYF TGCAGTGCTAGAGGAGCTAGCGGGGGGGCCTACGAGCAGTACTTC
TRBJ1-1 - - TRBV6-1 CASSESHTGWGNTEAFF TGTGCCAGCAGTGAATCCCATACAGGTTGGGGGAACACTGAAGCTTTCTTT
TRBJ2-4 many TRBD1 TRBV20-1 CSARTGDKNIQYF TGCAGTGCTAGAACAGGGGACAAAAACATTCAGTACTTC
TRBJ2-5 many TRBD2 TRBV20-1 CSASKVAGGSFQETQYF TGCAGTGCTAGTAAGGTAGCGGGGGGCTCCTTCCAAGAGACCCAGTACTTC
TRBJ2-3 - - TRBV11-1 CASSRDQRGMQYF TGTGCCAGCAGCCGTGATCAGCGAGGGATGCAGTATTTT
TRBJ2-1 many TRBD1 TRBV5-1 CASSLGQGSSYNEQFF TGCGCCAGCAGCCTAGGACAGGGTAGCTCCTACAATGAGCAGTTCTTC
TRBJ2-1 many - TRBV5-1 CASSLGRGANYNEQFF TGCGCCAGCAGCTTGGGCCGAGGGGCAAACTACAATGAGCAGTTCTTC
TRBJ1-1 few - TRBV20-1 CSAARGGGSTEAFF TGCAGTGCTGCCAGGGGTGGGGGGAGCACTGAAGCTTTCTTT
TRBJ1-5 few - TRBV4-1 CASSQVTGNQPQHF TGCGCCAGCAGCCAAGTGACAGGAAATCAGCCCCAGCATTTT
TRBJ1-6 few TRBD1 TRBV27 CASSSWTGYNSPLHF TGTGCCAGCAGTTCGTGGACAGGATATAATTCACCCCTCCACTTT
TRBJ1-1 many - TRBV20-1 CSARDNRVTNTEAFF TGCAGTGCTAGAGATAACAGGGTAACGAACACTGAAGCTTTCTTT
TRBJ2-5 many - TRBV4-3 CASSQDLNSLSETQYF TGCGCCAGCAGCCAAGATTTGAATTCCCTTTCAGAGACCCAGTACTTC
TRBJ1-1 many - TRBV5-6 CASSSRNTEAFF TGTGCCAGCAGTTCTCGGAACACTGAAGCTTTCTTT
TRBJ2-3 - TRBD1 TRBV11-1 CASSLTGTGVTDTQYF TGTGCCAGCAGCTTAACCGGGACAGGGGTCACAGATACGCAGTATTTT
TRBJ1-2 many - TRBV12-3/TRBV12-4 CASRYTGTEGYTF TGTGCCAGCAGGTACACCGGGACGGAAGGCTACACCTTC
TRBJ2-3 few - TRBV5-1 CASSLAGQQDTQYF TGCGCCAGCAGCTTGGCGGGGCAACAAGATACGCAGTATTTT
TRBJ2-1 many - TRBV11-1 CASSHRTGNEQFF TGTGCCAGCAGCCATAGGACGGGCAATGAGCAGTTCTTC
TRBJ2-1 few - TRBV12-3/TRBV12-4 CASVPGSYNEQFF TGTGCCAGCGTCCCAGGCTCCTACAATGAGCAGTTCTTC
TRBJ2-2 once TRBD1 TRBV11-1 CASSPSRTGLVTGELFF TGTGCCAGCAGCCCTAGTAGGACAGGATTAGTCACCGGGGAGCTGTTTTTT
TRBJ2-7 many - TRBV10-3 CAISESTAEQYF TGTGCCATCAGTGAGTCGACGGCAGAGCAGTACTTC
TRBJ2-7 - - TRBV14 CASSQENRDSYEQYF TGTGCCAGCAGCCAAGAAAACAGGGATTCTTACGAGCAGTACTTC
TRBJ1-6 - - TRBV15 CATSSRVAGSPLHF TGTGCCACCAGCTCAAGAGTGGCGGGTTCACCCCTCCACTTT
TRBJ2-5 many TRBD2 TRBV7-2 CASSFVAGGLQETQYF TGTGCCAGCAGCTTCGTAGCGGGGGGCCTCCAAGAGACCCAGTACTTC